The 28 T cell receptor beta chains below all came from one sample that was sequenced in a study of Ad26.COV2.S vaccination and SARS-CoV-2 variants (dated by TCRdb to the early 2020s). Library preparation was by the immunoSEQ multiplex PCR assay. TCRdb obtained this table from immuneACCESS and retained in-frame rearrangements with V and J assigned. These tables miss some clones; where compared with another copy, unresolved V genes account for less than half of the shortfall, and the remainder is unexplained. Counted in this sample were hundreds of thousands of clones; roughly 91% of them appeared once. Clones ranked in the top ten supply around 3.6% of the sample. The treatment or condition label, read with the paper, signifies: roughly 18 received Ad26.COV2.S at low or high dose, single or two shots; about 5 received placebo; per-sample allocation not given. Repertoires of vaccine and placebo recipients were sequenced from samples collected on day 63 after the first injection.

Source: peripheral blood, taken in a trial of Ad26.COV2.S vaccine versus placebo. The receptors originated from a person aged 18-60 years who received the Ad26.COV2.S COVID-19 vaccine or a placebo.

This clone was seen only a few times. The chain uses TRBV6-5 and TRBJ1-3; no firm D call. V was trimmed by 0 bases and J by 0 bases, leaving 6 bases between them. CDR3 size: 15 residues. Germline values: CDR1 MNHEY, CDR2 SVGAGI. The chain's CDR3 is CASSYSGSSGNTIYF. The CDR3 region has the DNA TGTGCCAGCAGTTACTCGGGGAGCTCTGGAAACACCATATATTTT.

The CDR3 nucleotides are TGTGCCAGCAGCCAATATGGGAGCAATTCACCCCTCCACTTT. Translation: CASSQYGSNSPLHF. The chain recombines TRBV14 with TRBJ1-6, with D unclear. Trimming removed 2 bases at V and 7 bases at J, with 9 bases between. The germline CDR1 and CDR2 sequences are SGHDN and FVKESK. The CDR3 runs to 14 residues.

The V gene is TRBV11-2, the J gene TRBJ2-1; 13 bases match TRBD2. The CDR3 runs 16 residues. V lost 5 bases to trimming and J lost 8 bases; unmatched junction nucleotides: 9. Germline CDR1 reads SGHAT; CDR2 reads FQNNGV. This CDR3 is CASSIKGLAGRDEQFF. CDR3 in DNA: TGTGCCAGCAGCATAAAGGGACTAGCGGGGAGGGATGAGCAGTTCTTC.

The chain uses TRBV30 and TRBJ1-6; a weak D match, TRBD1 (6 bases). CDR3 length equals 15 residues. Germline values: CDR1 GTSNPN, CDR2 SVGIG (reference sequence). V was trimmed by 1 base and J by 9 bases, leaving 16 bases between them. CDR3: CAWSGGATNISPLHF. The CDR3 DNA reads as TGTGCCTGGAGTGGGGGGGCGACTAATATTTCACCCCTCCACTTT.

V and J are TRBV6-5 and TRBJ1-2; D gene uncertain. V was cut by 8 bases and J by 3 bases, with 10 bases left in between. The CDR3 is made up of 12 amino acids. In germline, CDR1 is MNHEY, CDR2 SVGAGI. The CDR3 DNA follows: TGTGCCAGCCTCCTATCATACTATGGCTACACCTTC. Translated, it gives CASLLSYYGYTF.

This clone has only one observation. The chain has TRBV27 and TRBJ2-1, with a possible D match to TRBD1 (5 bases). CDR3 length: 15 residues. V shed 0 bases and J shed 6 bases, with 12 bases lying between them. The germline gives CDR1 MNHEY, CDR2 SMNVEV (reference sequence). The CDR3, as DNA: TGTGCCAGCAGTTTATCTGGACAAGTCACCAATGAGCAGTTCTTC. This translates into CASSLSGQVTNEQFF.

CDR3 coding DNA: TGTGCCAGCAGCTCCGGGACAGGGTACGAGCAGTACTTC. This gives the protein CASSSGTGYEQYF. This chain uses TRBV5-6 with TRBJ2-7, with 9 bases aligning to TRBD1. The CDR3 has 13 residues. Germline V gene data show CDR1 as SGHDT and CDR2 as YYEEEE. With 3 bases clipped from V and 4 bases from J, the junction kept 2 bases outside the gene matches.

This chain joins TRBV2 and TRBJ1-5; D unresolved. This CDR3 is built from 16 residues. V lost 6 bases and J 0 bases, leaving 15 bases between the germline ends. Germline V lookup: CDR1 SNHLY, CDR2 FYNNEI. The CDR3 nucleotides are TGTGCCAGCAGAGACGGGTCCCCGGGTAGCAATCAGCCCCAGCATTTT. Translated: CASRDGSPGSNQPQHF.

This CDR3 is CASSIGTGGSNQPQHF. The CDR3, as DNA: TGTGCCAGTAGTATCGGGACAGGGGGTAGCAATCAGCCCCAGCATTTT. The chain is built from TRBV19 and TRBJ1-5; the match to TRBD1 covers 11 bases. CDR1 LNHDA and CDR2 SQIVND come from the germline V gene (reference sequence). The length of the CDR3 is 16 residues. After removal of 3 bases from V and 0 bases from J, the junction contained 1 base not matched to a gene.

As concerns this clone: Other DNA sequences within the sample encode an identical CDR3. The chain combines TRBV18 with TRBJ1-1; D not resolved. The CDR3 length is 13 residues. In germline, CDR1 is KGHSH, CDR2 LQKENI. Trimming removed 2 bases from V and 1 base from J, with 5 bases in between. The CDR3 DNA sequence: TGTGCCAGCTCACCAACGGGGAACACTGAAGCTTTCTTT. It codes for CASSPTGNTEAFF.

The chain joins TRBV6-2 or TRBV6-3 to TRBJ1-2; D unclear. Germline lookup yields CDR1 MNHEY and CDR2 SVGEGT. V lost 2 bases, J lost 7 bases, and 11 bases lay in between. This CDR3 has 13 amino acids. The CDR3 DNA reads TGTGCCAGCAGTTACGAACGACGGGCTGGCTACACCTTC. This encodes CASSYERRAGYTF.

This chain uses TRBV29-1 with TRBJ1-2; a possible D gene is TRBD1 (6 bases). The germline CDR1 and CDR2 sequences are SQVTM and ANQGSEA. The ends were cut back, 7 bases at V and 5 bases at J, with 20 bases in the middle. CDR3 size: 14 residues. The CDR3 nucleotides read TGCAGCGCCGAAGAAGGGGGGAGTGGGTATGGCTACACCTTC. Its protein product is CSAEEGGSGYGYTF. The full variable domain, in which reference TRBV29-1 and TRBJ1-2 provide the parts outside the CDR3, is SAVISQKPSRDICQRGTSLTIQCQVDSQVTMMFWYRQQPGQSLTLIATANQGSEATYESGFVIDKFPISRPNLTFSTLTVSNMSPEDSSIYLCSAEEGGSGYGYTFGSGTRLTVV.

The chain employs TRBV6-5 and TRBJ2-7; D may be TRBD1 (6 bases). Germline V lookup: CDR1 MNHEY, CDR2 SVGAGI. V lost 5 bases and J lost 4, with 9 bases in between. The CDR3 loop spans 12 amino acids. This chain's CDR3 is CASSQGLYEQYF. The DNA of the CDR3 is TGTGCCAGCAGTCAGGGGTTGTACGAGCAGTACTTC.

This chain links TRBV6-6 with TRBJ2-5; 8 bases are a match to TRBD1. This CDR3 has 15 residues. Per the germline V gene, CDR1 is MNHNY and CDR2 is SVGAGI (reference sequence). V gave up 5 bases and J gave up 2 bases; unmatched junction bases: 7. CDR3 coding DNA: TGTGCCAGCAGTAAAGAGCGGACAGGGCAAGAGACCCAGTACTTC. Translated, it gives CASSKERTGQETQYF.

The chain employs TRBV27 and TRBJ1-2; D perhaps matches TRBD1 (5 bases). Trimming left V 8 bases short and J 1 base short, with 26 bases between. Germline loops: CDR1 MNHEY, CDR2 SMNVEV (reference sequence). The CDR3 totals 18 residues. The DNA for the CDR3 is TGTGCCAGCCGAGATATCCGAATGCGGGGCAGCGGTAACTATGGCTACACCTTC. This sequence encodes CASRDIRMRGSGNYGYTF.

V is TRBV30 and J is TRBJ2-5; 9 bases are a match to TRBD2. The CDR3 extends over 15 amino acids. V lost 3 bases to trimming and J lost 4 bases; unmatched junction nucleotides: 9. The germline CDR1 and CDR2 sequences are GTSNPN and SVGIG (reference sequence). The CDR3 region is CAWRIAGDPSETQYF. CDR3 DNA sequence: TGTGCCTGGAGGATAGCGGGGGACCCCTCAGAGACCCAGTACTTC.

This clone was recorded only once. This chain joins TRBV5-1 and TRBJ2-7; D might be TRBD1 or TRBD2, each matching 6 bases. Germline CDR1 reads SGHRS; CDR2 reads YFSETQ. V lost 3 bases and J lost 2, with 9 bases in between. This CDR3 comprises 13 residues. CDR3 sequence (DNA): TGCGCCAGCAGCTCTGGGGGGCCCTACGAGCAGTACTTC. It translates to CASSSGGPYEQYF.

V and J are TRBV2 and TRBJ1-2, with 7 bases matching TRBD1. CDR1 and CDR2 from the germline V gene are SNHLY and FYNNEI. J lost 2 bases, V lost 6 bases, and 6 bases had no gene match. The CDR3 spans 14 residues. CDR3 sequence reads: CASSQLQGNYGYTF. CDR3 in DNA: TGTGCCAGCAGCCAACTACAGGGGAACTATGGCTACACCTTC.

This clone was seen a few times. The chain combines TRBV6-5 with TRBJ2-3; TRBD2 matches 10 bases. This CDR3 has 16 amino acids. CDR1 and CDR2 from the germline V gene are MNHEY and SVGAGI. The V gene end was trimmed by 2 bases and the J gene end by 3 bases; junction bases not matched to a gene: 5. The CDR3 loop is CASSYTGLAATDTQYF. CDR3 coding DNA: TGTGCCAGCAGTTACACTGGACTAGCGGCAACAGATACGCAGTATTTT.

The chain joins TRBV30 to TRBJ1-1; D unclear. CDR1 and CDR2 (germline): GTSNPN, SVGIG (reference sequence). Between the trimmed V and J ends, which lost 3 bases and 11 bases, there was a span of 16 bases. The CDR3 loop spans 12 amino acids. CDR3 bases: TGTGCCTGGAGGAGGCAGGAGGTGCCGGCTTTCTTT. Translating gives CAWRRQEVPAFF.

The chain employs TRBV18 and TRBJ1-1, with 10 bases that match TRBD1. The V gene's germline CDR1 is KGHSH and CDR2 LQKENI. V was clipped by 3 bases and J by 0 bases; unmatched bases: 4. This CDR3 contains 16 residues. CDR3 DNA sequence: TGTGCCAGCTCACCGGGGGACAGGGGAATGAACACTGAAGCTTTCTTT. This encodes CASSPGDRGMNTEAFF.

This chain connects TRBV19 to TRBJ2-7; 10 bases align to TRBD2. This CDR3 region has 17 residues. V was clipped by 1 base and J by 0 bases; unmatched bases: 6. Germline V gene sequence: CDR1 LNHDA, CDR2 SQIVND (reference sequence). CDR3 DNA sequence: TGTGCCAGTAGTATAGTAGCGACTAGCGGGCCCTCCTACGAGCAGTACTTC. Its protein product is CASSIVATSGPSYEQYF.

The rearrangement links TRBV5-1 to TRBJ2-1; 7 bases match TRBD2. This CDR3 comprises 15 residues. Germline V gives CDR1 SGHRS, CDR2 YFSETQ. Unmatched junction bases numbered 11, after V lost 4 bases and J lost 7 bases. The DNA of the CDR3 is TGCGCCAGCAGCCCGGGGAGGGGTAGAGGAAATGAGCAGTTCTTC. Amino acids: CASSPGRGRGNEQFF.

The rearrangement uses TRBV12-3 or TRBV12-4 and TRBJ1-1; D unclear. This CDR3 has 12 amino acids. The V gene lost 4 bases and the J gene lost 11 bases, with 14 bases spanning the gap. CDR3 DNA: TGTGCCAGCAGTTCGACCGGGCGGAGGGCTTTCTTT. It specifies CASSSTGRRAFF.

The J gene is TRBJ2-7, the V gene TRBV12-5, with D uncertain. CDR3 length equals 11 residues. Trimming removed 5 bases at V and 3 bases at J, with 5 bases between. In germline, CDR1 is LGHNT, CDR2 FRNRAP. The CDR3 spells CASGQYYEQYF. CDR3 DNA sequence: TGTGCTAGTGGTCAGTACTACGAGCAGTACTTC.

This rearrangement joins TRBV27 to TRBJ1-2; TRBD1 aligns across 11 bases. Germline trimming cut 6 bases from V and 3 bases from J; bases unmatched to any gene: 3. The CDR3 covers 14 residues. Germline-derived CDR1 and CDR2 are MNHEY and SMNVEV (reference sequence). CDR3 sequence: CASSRTGGYYGYTF. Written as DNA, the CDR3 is TGTGCCAGCAGCAGGACAGGGGGCTACTATGGCTACACCTTC.

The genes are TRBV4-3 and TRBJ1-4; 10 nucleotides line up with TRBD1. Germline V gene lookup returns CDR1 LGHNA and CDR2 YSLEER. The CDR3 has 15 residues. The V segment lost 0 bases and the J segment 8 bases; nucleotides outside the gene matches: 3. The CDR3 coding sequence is TGCGCCAGCAGCCAAGACGACAGGGGGCGGGAAAAACTGTTTTTT. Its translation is CASSQDDRGREKLFF.

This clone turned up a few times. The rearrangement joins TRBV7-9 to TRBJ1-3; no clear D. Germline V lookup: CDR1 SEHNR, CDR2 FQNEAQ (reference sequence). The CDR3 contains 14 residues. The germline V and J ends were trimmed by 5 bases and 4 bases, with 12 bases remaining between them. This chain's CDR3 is CASSPTSSGNTIYF. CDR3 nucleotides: TGTGCCAGCAGCCCGACCTCGTCGGGAAACACCATATATTTT.